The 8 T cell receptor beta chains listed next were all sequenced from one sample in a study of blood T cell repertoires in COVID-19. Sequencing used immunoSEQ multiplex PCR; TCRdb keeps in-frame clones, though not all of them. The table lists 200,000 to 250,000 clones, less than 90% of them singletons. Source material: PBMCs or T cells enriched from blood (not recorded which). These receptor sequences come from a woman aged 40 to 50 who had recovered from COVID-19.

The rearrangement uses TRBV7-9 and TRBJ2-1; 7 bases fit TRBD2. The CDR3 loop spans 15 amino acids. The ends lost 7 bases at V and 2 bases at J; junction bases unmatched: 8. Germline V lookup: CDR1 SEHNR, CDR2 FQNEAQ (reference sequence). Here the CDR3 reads CASTLDREAYNEQFF. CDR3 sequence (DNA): TGTGCCAGCACCCTTGATCGGGAGGCCTACAATGAGCAGTTCTTC. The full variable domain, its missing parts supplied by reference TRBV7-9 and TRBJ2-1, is DTGVSQNPRHKITKRGQNVTFRCDPISEHNRLYWYRQTLGQGPEFLTYFQNEAQLEKSRLLSDRFSAERPKGSFSTLEIQRTEQGDSAMYLCASTLDREAYNEQFFGPGTRLTVL.

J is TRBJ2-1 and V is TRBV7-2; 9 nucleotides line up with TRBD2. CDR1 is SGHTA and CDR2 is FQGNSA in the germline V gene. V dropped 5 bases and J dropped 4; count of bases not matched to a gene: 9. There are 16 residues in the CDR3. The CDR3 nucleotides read TGTGCCAGCAGCCCCGGGGGAGCGGGGGGTTACAATGAGCAGTTCTTC. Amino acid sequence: CASSPGGAGGYNEQFF.

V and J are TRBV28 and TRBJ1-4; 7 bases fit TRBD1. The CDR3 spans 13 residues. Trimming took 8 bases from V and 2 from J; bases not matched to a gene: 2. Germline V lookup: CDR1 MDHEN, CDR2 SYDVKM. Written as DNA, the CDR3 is TGTGCCAGCGAGGACAGGACTAATGAAAAACTGTTTTTT. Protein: CASEDRTNEKLFF.

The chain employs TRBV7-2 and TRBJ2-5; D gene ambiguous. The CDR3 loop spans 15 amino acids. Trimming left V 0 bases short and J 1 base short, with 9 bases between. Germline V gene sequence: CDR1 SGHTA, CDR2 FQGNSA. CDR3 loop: CASSLAFPSQETQYF. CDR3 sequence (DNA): TGTGCCAGCAGCTTAGCGTTCCCTTCCCAAGAGACCCAGTACTTC.

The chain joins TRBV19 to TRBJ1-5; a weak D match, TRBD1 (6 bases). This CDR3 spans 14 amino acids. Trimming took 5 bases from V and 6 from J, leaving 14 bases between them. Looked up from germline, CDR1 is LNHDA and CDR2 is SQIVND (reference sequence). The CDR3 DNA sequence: TGTGCCAGTAGTGCGACCCTACAGGGTCAGCCCCAGCATTTT. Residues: CASSATLQGQPQHF.

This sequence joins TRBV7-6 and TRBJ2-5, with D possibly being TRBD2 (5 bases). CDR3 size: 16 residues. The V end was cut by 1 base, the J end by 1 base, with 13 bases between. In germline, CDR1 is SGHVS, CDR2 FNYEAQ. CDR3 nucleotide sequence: TGTGCCAGCAGCTTAGTGGCCGGGAAGTTCCAAGAGACCCAGTACTTC. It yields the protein CASSLVAGKFQETQYF.

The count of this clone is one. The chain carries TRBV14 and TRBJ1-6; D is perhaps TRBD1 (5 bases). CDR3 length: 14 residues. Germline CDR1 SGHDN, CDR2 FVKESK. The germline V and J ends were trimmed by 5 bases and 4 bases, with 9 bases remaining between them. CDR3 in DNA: TGTGCCAGCAGCACCAGGGCTTATAATTCACCCCTCCACTTT. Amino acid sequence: CASSTRAYNSPLHF.

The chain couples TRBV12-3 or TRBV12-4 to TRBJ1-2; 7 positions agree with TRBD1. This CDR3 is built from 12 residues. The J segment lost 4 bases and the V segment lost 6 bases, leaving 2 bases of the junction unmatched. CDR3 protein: CASRRDSYGYTF. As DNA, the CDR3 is TGTGCCAGCAGACGGGACAGCTATGGCTACACCTTC.